What follows describes a single T cell receptor beta chain. Its cognate antigen is unknown. This specimen comes from a study of shared clonotypes between healthy human individuals. Study in general: The study used three CD4 naive, three CD4 memory, two CD8 naive and one CD8 memory plate per donor. Findings of the study overall: In four donors, about 5% of naive CD4 clonotypes appeared in common. Naive subsets generally exceeded memory subsets in estimated richness. Generation probabilities were higher for clonotypes shared across all four sorted-subset donors than for unshared ones.

The data were produced by immunoSEQ multiplex PCR, yet TCRdb's version contains in-frame clones alone and is incomplete. The sample holds 2 million to 3 million clones, more than 80% seen once. The source material was naive CD4+ T cells sorted from blood. Subset indicated: CD45RA+ positively selected. The sequence was obtained from a man aged 18 to 29 in good health.

CDR3 protein: CASSKGGLAGGLGPTYEQYF. The CDR3 nucleotides are TGTGCCAGCAGTAAAGGGGGCCTAGCGGGAGGGCTCGGGCCGACCTACGAGCAGTACTTC. V gene TRBV27 combines with J gene TRBJ2-7; 12 positions agree with TRBD2. Germline lookup yields CDR1 MNHEY and CDR2 SMNVEV (reference sequence). This CDR3 has 20 amino acids. V trimming: 5 bases; J trimming: 2 bases; junction bases outside the gene matches: 19.